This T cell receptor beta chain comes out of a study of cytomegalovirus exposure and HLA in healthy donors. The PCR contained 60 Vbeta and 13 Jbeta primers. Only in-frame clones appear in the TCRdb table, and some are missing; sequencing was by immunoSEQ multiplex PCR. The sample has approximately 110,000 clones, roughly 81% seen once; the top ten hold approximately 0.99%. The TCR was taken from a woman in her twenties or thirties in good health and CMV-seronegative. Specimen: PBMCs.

The CDR3 here is CAWGRGDRNEQYF. The CDR3, as DNA: TGTGCCTGGGGGAGGGGGGATCGGAACGAGCAGTACTTC. This rearrangement joins TRBV30 to TRBJ2-7; maybe TRBD2 (7 bases). This CDR3 is built from 13 residues. V lost 5 bases to trimming and J lost 5 bases, with 16 bases between them. The germline gives CDR1 GTSNPN, CDR2 SVGIG (reference sequence).